The 29 T cell receptor beta chains below come from one sample, sequenced in a study of shared clonotypes between healthy human individuals. Data came from immunoSEQ multiplex PCR; TCRdb stores just in-frame clones and leaves some out. The table shows some 900,000 clones, with 60% to 85% occurring only once. Sequences were obtained from memory CD4+ T cells sorted from blood. This sample's subset: CD45RA-negative fraction. The receptors originated from a man younger than 35 in good health.

This chain links TRBV6-5 with TRBJ2-7, with a tentative D call TRBD2 (6 bases). V was pared by 4 bases and J by 5 bases, with 18 bases between. This CDR3 spans 15 amino acids. CDR1 and CDR2 (germline): MNHEY, SVGAGI. CDR3 in amino acids: CASSFKAGSRNEQYF. CDR3 nucleotide sequence: TGTGCCAGCAGTTTTAAGGCGGGATCGAGGAACGAGCAGTACTTC.

About this clone: Distinct nucleotide sequences in the sample also encode this CDR3. The chain joins TRBV5-4 to TRBJ1-1; D is possibly TRBD1 (5 bases). This CDR3 contains 15 residues. The V gene's germline CDR1 is SGHNT and CDR2 YYREEE (reference sequence). Trimming took off 0 bases at V and 1 base at J, with 10 bases between the two ends. Here the CDR3 reads CASSLAGRGNTEAFF. The CDR3 nucleotides are TGTGCCAGCAGCTTGGCAGGGAGGGGGAACACTGAAGCTTTCTTT.

This clone has a single count. The chain couples TRBV11-2 to TRBJ2-3; D perhaps matches TRBD1 (5 bases). V was clipped by 2 bases and J by 0 bases, with 9 bases between them. Germline CDR1 and CDR2: SGHAT and FQNNGV. The CDR3 runs to 15 residues. The CDR3 bases are TGTGCCAGCAGCTTACAGGGAAGAAGCACAGATACGCAGTATTTT. The encoded protein is CASSLQGRSTDTQYF.

This clone has only one observation. V usage is TRBV5-1 and J usage is TRBJ2-7, with 7 bases matching TRBD1. This CDR3 contains 15 residues. J gave up 6 bases and V 4 bases, and 13 bases lay outside the gene matches. Germline V gene lookup returns CDR1 SGHRS and CDR2 YFSETQ. The CDR3 reads CASSPREDRRGEQYF. The CDR3 coding sequence is TGCGCCAGCAGCCCACGAGAGGACAGGCGAGGCGAGCAGTACTTC.

The chain is built from TRBV6-5 and TRBJ2-7; D call uncertain. Germline V gene lookup returns CDR1 MNHEY and CDR2 SVGAGI. Trimming took off 1 base at V and 6 bases at J, with 7 bases between the two ends. This CDR3 is 12 amino acids long. The CDR3: CASSYLGSEQYF. The CDR3 DNA sequence: TGTGCCAGCAGTTACTTGGGTAGCGAGCAGTACTTC.

V gene TRBV7-8 combines with J gene TRBJ2-7, with D perhaps TRBD1 or TRBD2 (8 bases each). The CDR3 covers 17 residues. Trimming stripped 7 bases from V and 2 bases from J, with 24 bases between. Germline CDR1 is SGHVS and CDR2 is FQNEAQ. CDR3 residues: CASTQGAGSGTAYEQYF. The CDR3 nucleotides read TGTGCCAGCACCCAGGGGGCGGGTAGCGGGACCGCCTACGAGCAGTACTTC.

The count of this clone is one. The V gene is TRBV7-9, the J gene TRBJ2-7; 7 bases match TRBD1. CDR3 length equals 15 residues. The V gene's germline CDR1 is SEHNR and CDR2 FQNEAQ (reference sequence). Germline trimming cut 4 bases from V and 3 bases from J; bases unmatched to any gene: 9. CDR3: CASSSLGTASYEQYF. The DNA of the CDR3 is TGTGCCAGCAGCTCTCTGGGGACAGCAAGCTACGAGCAGTACTTC.

V gene TRBV6-5 combines with J gene TRBJ1-2; TRBD1 matches at 8 bases. The V and J ends lost 7 bases and 8 bases, in that order; junction bases with no gene match: 12. Germline V gene data show CDR1 as MNHEY and CDR2 as SVGAGI. The CDR3 is made up of 14 amino acids. This chain's CDR3 is CASTYQGAQGGYTF. In nucleotides, the CDR3 is TGTGCCAGCACTTATCAGGGGGCACAAGGAGGCTACACCTTC.

The genes are TRBV11-2 and TRBJ1-4, with TRBD1 identical over 8 bases. The CDR3 is made up of 15 amino acids. Germline trimming cut 5 bases from V and 5 bases from J; bases unmatched to any gene: 7. Germline V gives CDR1 SGHAT, CDR2 FQNNGV. Here the CDR3 reads CASSTPTGENEKLFF. CDR3 sequence (DNA): TGTGCCAGCAGCACACCGACAGGGGAAAATGAAAAACTGTTTTTT. Drawing the rest from reference TRBV11-2 and TRBJ1-4, the complete variable domain is EAGVAQSPRYKIIEKRQSVAFWCNPISGHATLYWYQQILGQGPKLLIQFQNNGVVDDSQLPKDRFSAERLKGVDSTLKIQPAKLEDSAVYLCASSTPTGENEKLFFGSGTQLSVL.

The V gene is TRBV2, the J gene TRBJ1-1, with 7 bases aligning to TRBD1. Trimming took 8 bases from V and 5 from J; bases not matched to a gene: 11. Germline V gene sequence: CDR1 SNHLY, CDR2 FYNNEI. The CDR3 totals 14 residues. The CDR3: CASGRDSLGTEAFF. For the CDR3, the DNA is TGTGCCAGCGGGAGGGACAGTTTAGGGACTGAAGCTTTCTTT. The complete variable domain, with remaining parts taken from reference TRBV2 and TRBJ1-1, reads EPEVTQTPSHQVTQMGQEVILRCVPISNHLYFYWYRQILGQKVEFLVSFYNNEISEKSEIFDDQFSVERPDGSNFTLKIRSTKLEDSAMYFCASGRDSLGTEAFFGQGTRLTVV.

This clone was seen a single time. The chain is built from TRBV6-1 and TRBJ1-1; maybe TRBD1 (6 bases). This CDR3 is 16 amino acids long. Trimming shortened V by 0 bases and J by 5 bases, and 16 bases separated the two germline ends. Germline V gene sequence: CDR1 MNHNS, CDR2 SASEGT. CDR3 region: CASSEARRGGGTEAFF. DNA of the CDR3: TGTGCCAGCAGTGAAGCCCGCCGGGGAGGGGGTACTGAAGCTTTCTTT.

The chain uses TRBV9 and TRBJ2-3, with 7 nucleotides matching TRBD1. Germline assignment: CDR1 SGDLS and CDR2 YYNGEE. Trimming took 3 bases from V and 3 from J; bases not matched to a gene: 10. The CDR3 spans 16 residues. The CDR3 loop is CASSGGPGQRTDTQYF. The CDR3 DNA sequence: TGTGCCAGCAGCGGGGGGCCGGGACAGAGAACAGATACGCAGTATTTT. Full variable domain (remainder filled in from reference TRBV9 and TRBJ2-3): DSGVTQTPKHLITATGQRVTLRCSPRSGDLSVYWYQQSLDQGLQFLIQYYNGEERAKGNILERFSAQQFPDLHSELNLSSLELGDSALYFCASSGGPGQRTDTQYFGPGTRLTVL.

This clone was seen a few times. V is TRBV5-6 and J is TRBJ1-2; D perhaps matches TRBD1 (6 bases). The germline V and J ends were trimmed by 4 bases and 8 bases, with 21 bases remaining between them. The germline gives CDR1 SGHDT, CDR2 YYEEEE. The CDR3 is 15 residues long. CDR3 DNA sequence: TGTGCCAGCAGCCTTAACATACAGGGTATTGGAGGCTACACCTTC. This gives the protein CASSLNIQGIGGYTF.

The chain is built from TRBV30 and TRBJ2-1; D is uncertain. Germline CDR1 and CDR2: GTSNPN and SVGIG (reference sequence). There are 12 residues in the CDR3. Trimming cost V 2 bases and J 7 bases, with 9 bases left between them. CDR3 sequence: CAWSRILNEQFF. Here the CDR3 DNA reads TGTGCCTGGAGTAGGATCCTAAATGAGCAGTTCTTC.

The chain is built from TRBV6-6 and TRBJ1-2; tentatively, D is TRBD1 (5 bases). Germline V gives CDR1 MNHNY, CDR2 SVGAGI (reference sequence). Trimming left V 5 bases short and J 7 bases short, with 20 bases between. This CDR3 is 15 amino acids long. The CDR3 loop reads CASSGDRDREIGYTF. The CDR3 DNA reads TGTGCCAGCAGTGGCGACAGAGACAGAGAAATTGGCTACACCTTC.

The rearrangement links TRBV6-6 to TRBJ2-3; no clear D gene. This CDR3 has 12 residues. V was clipped by 2 bases and J by 12 bases, with 12 bases between them. Germline CDR1 and CDR2: MNHNY and SVGAGI (reference sequence). CDR3 sequence reads: CASSYVRERQYF. CDR3 nucleotide sequence: TGTGCCAGCAGTTACGTAAGGGAACGACAGTATTTT.

The V and J genes are TRBV2 and TRBJ1-2, with TRBD1 matching over 8 bases. J was trimmed by 0 bases and V by 10 bases; bases with no gene match: 4. CDR1 SNHLY and CDR2 FYNNEI come from the germline V gene. This CDR3 is built from 13 residues. CDR3 sequence: CATGGQANYGYTF. In DNA form, the CDR3 reads TGTGCCACAGGGGGACAGGCTAACTATGGCTACACCTTC. The entire variable domain, with the rest obtained from reference TRBV2 and TRBJ1-2, is as follows: EPEVTQTPSHQVTQMGQEVILRCVPISNHLYFYWYRQILGQKVEFLVSFYNNEISEKSEIFDDQFSVERPDGSNFTLKIRSTKLEDSAMYFCATGGQANYGYTFGSGTRLTVV.

In this sample, this clone turned up a few times. At one boundary the junction diverges from the germline segment, which might be a read error. The J gene is TRBJ1-4, the V gene TRBV7-7; unclear D gene. The CDR3 is 18 residues long. CDR1 SSHAT and CDR2 FNYEAQ come from the germline V gene (reference sequence). The CDR3 bases are TGTGCTAGCAGCCCCCCCGGCGGTATAACTGCAACTAATGAAAAACTGTTTTTT. Translated: CASSPPGGITATNEKLFF. Drawing the rest from reference TRBV7-7 and TRBJ1-4, the complete variable domain is GAGVSQSPRYKVTKRGQDVTLRCDPISSHATLYWYQQALGQGPEFLTYFNYEAQPDKSGLPSDRFSAERPEGSISTLTIQRTEQRDSAMYRCASSPPGGITATNEKLFFGSGTQLSVL.

This clone appeared once. This rearrangement joins TRBV5-1 to TRBJ2-5; perhaps D is TRBD1 or TRBD2 (6 bases each). The CDR3 length is 16 residues. V dropped 7 bases and J dropped 4 bases, with 23 bases sitting between them. Germline V CDR1 and CDR2: SGHRS, YFSETQ. The CDR3 nucleotides are TGCGCCAGCCGCCAAAGAGGGGGGCCCTCGGTAGAGACCCAGTACTTC. It specifies CASRQRGGPSVETQYF.

The chain has TRBV10-2 and TRBJ1-1; maybe TRBD1 (6 bases). The CDR3 extends over 13 amino acids. V gave up 6 bases and J gave up 2 bases, with 10 bases separating them. Germline V gene data show CDR1 as WSHSY and CDR2 as SAAADI. CDR3 nucleotides: TGCGCCAGCAGACGGACAGCAAACACTGAAGCTTTCTTT. Residues: CASRRTANTEAFF.

The chain joins TRBV5-1 to TRBJ2-3, with no clear D. V lost 0 bases and J lost 1, with 9 bases in between. The CDR3 runs to 15 residues. Germline CDR1 reads SGHRS; CDR2 reads YFSETQ. As DNA, the CDR3 is TGCGCCAGCAGCTTGGGTGGGCAAGGCACAGATACGCAGTATTTT. Its translation is CASSLGGQGTDTQYF.

This rearrangement joins TRBV30 to TRBJ2-1; TRBD2 aligns across 7 bases. This CDR3 spans 15 amino acids. V was clipped by 0 bases and J by 7 bases; unmatched bases: 9. Germline V CDR1 and CDR2: GTSNPN, SVGIG (reference sequence). The CDR3 DNA reads as TGTGCCTGGAGTGTACGGGGCGGGAGTCTTAATGAGCAGTTCTTC. Amino acids: CAWSVRGGSLNEQFF.

This chain joins TRBV11-2 and TRBJ2-3, with D perhaps matching TRBD2 (6 bases). V shed 0 bases and J shed 4 bases, with 17 bases lying between them. The CDR3 extends over 17 amino acids. Germline CDR1 reads SGHAT; CDR2 reads FQNNGV. The CDR3, as DNA: TGTGCCAGCAGCTTAGATGGGCCGGGGACTGGAGCAGATACGCAGTATTTT. Encoded protein: CASSLDGPGTGADTQYF.

V and J are TRBV4-3 and TRBJ1-3; D is unresolved. Germline assignment: CDR1 LGHNA and CDR2 YSLEER. CDR3 size: 13 residues. Trimming left V 1 base short and J 4 bases short, with 5 bases between. CDR3 sequence: CASSQVRGNTIYF. The CDR3 DNA is TGCGCCAGCAGCCAAGTCAGGGGAAACACCATATATTTT.

This clone was counted a few times. This chain links TRBV18 with TRBJ2-7; 11 nucleotides align to TRBD1. The trim removed 6 bases at V and 5 bases at J, leaving 6 bases unmatched. The CDR3 contains 14 residues. Germline V lookup: CDR1 KGHSH, CDR2 LQKENI. CDR3 nucleotide sequence: TGTGCCAGCTCCAGGGACAGGGGGAACGACGAGCAGTACTTC. It specifies CASSRDRGNDEQYF. Combining the CDR3 with reference TRBV18 and TRBJ2-7 gives the whole variable domain NAGVMQNPRHLVRRRGQEARLRCSPMKGHSHVYWYRQLPEEGLKFMVYLQKENIIDESGMPKERFSAEFPKEGPSILRIQQVVRGDSAAYFCASSRDRGNDEQYFGPGTRLTVT.

CDR3: CASSVDEGDEQYF. Written as DNA, the CDR3 is TGTGCCAGCAGCGTGGACGAAGGGGACGAGCAGTACTTC. V gene TRBV9 combines with J gene TRBJ2-7; tentatively, D is TRBD1 (5 bases). V was pared by 2 bases and J by 5 bases, with 11 bases between. Germline assignment: CDR1 SGDLS and CDR2 YYNGEE. The CDR3 covers 13 residues.

The chain links TRBV6-6 to TRBJ1-4, with D uncertain. Germline CDR1 and CDR2: MNHNY and SVGAGI (reference sequence). Trimming removed 4 bases from V and 8 bases from J, with 5 bases in between. The CDR3 runs to 11 residues. The CDR3 region has the DNA TGTGCCAGCAGTTCCAACGAAAAACTGTTTTTT. Protein: CASSSNEKLFF.

The chain links TRBV19 to TRBJ1-6; no reliable D call. Germline V CDR1 and CDR2: LNHDA, SQIVND (reference sequence). Trimming took off 0 bases at V and 9 bases at J, with 15 bases between the two ends. This CDR3 is 16 amino acids long. The CDR3 protein is CASSIDVAGEGSPLHF. CDR3 nucleotides: TGTGCCAGTAGTATAGATGTAGCAGGAGAAGGTTCACCCCTCCACTTT.

The V call is TRBV2, the J call TRBJ2-7; D not resolved. The CDR3 loop spans 12 amino acids. Germline assignment: CDR1 SNHLY and CDR2 FYNNEI. V was pared by 8 bases and J by 9 bases, with 17 bases between. In nucleotides, the CDR3 is TGTGCCAGCGAGGTGGAGTTGGCCGGGCAGTACTTC. Its protein product is CASEVELAGQYF.